Reported below is one T cell receptor beta chain. The data derive from a study of blood T cell repertoires in COVID-19. Seattle cases were enrolled at active infection and followed longitudinally. TCRdb's copy holds only in-frame clones and misses some; the assay was immunoSEQ multiplex PCR. The sample carries 150,000 to 200,000 clones, roughly 94% recorded once. The CDR3 totals 15 residues. J was trimmed by 2 bases and V by 0 bases; bases with no gene match: 1. The germline V gene has CDR1 SGHNT and CDR2 YENEEA. The J gene is TRBJ2-1, the V gene TRBV11-3, with 7 bases lining up with TRBD2. Sequencing was carried out using peripheral blood. The clonotype comes from a man under 40 with COVID-19, enrolled during active disease. The CDR3 DNA reads TGTGCCAGCAGCTTAGAAAGCGGGGCCTACAATGAGCAGTTCTTC. It translates to CASSLESGAYNEQFF.